A single T cell receptor (beta chain) is shown here with its context. Its antigen is currently unknown. Assay: immunoSEQ multiplex PCR; the TCRdb copy retains only in-frame clones and omits some. The top ten clones hold 4.8% of a sample with 70,000 to 85,000 clones, around 90% of them seen once. Blood got drawn at baseline, again on cycle 4 day 1, and then on cycle 7 day 1. The sample originates from a study of OX40 agonist ivuxolimab in advanced cancers. Study as a whole: The patients' treatment was ivuxolimab, an agonistic anti-OX40 (CD134) antibody.

Overall study results and limits: Clonal expansion was seen in CD4+ and CD8+ blood T cells by week 6 at 0.1 to 3.0 mg/kg. CD4+ T cells averaged fewer expanded clones than CD8+ T cells.

The receptor was isolated from an adult with an advanced solid tumor such as melanoma, head and neck, liver or kidney cancer. Source: CD4+ or CD8+ T cells sorted from blood, taken in a trial of the OX40 agonist ivuxolimab.

CDR3 DNA sequence: TGTGCCAGCAGTTCTTGGGACGGATACCCGGGCGAGCAGTACTTC. Residues: CASSSWDGYPGEQYF. The rearrangement links TRBV6-6 to TRBJ2-7; D is possibly TRBD1 or TRBD2 (5 bases each). Deletions cut 4 bases from V and 6 bases from J, with 19 bases between. The CDR3 sequence is 15 residues long. Germline V gives CDR1 MNHNY, CDR2 SVGAGI (reference sequence).